This is a list of T cell receptor beta chains from one sample in a study of spatial heterogeneity in lung cancer. MiXCR was run by TCRdb on the 5' RACE reads, yielding one entry per CDR3 protein. The top ten clones hold 24% of a sample with roughly 28,000 distinct CDR3 sequences, approximately 6.5% of them seen once. This specimen was lung tumor tissue, taken at surgery. Receptors were obtained from a male donor with early-stage non-small cell lung cancer. The CDR3 runs from the conserved cysteine through the conserved F or W. A D gene is named only where the DNA matches it firmly. Clone size is given for some rows only: seen once, a few or many times, or a class if the clone is expanded.

TRBV27	few	.	TRBJ1-6	TGTGCCAGCAGTTTATTCGCGGGGCGCATCGATTCACCCCTCCACTTT	CASSLFAGRIDSPLHF
TRBV6-2/TRBV6-3	few	TRBD1	TRBJ1-1	TGTGCCAGCAGGCCCCTGACAGGGGGCCACACTGAAGCTTTCTTT	CASRPLTGGHTEAFF
TRBV11-3	.	.	TRBJ2-2	TGTGCCAGCAGTGACCGCCCCACCGGGGAGCTGTTTTTT	CASSDRPTGELFF
TRBV12-3/TRBV12-4	many	.	TRBJ1-5	TGTGCCAGCAGCCGCACATCTACGGGGCAGCCCCAGCATTTT	CASSRTSTGQPQHF
TRBV20-1	many	TRBD2	TRBJ2-4	TGCAGTGCTCGGGGGGGGCCGAACATTCAGTACTTC	CSARGGPNIQYF
TRBV6-2/TRBV6-3	many	TRBD1	TRBJ2-3	TGTGCCAGCAGGGGGACAGGGACAGATACGCAGTATTTT	CASRGTGTDTQYF
TRBV6-5	many	TRBD1	TRBJ1-2	TGTGCCAGCACCTTCGGGACAGGGGGCTTGCGGGATCATGGCTACACCTTC	CASTFGTGGLRDHGYTF
TRBV5-1	many	TRBD1	TRBJ2-2	TGCGCCAGCAGCGGAACCAACAGGGGAAGTTTTACCGGGGAGCTGTTTTTT	CASSGTNRGSFTGELFF
TRBV12-3/TRBV12-4	.	.	TRBJ1-5	TGTGCCAGCAGTTTTGGAACTCAGCCCCAGCATTTT	CASSFGTQPQHF
TRBV7-9	many	.	TRBJ2-7	TGTGCCAGCACCCTTTTAACAGGGAAAGCAGCCGAGCAGTACTTC	CASTLLTGKAAEQYF
TRBV2	many	TRBD1	TRBJ1-2	TGTGCCAGCAGTGGGACAGGGGAAACTGGCTACACCTTC	CASSGTGETGYTF
TRBV7-9	many	TRBD1	TRBJ2-2	TGTGCCAGCAGCCCAACAGGGGGCTCCGGGGAGCTGTTTTTT	CASSPTGGSGELFF
TRBV29-1	few	TRBD2	TRBJ2-5	TGCAGCGCCTCTCCGGGACTACAAGAGACCCAGTACTTC	CSASPGLQETQYF
TRBV29-1	.	.	TRBJ2-7	TGCAGCGTTGTATACTACGAGCAGTACTTC	CSVVYYEQYF
TRBV11-2	many	.	TRBJ1-6	TGTGCCAGCAGCTTCGAGGGATATAATTCACCCCTCCACTTT	CASSFEGYNSPLHF
TRBV6-5	many	.	TRBJ1-5	TGTGCCAGCAGACCAGGATTCAATCCCAATCAGCCCCAGCATTTT	CASRPGFNPNQPQHF
TRBV12-3/TRBV12-4	few	.	TRBJ1-1	TGTGCCAGCAGTTTAGAACTGGAGGGTTGGAACACTGAAGCTTTCTTT	CASSLELEGWNTEAFF
TRBV12-3/TRBV12-4	few	.	TRBJ1-1	TGTGCCAGTCAGCGTCAGGCGACGAACACTGAAGCTTTCTTT	CASQRQATNTEAFF
TRBV4-1	few	TRBD2	TRBJ2-1	TGCGCCAGCAGCCCCCAGGCGGGGGGCCACAATGAGCAGTTCTTC	CASSPQAGGHNEQFF
TRBV12-3/TRBV12-4	many	.	TRBJ1-2	TGTGCCAGCAGCCCCCTATCCTATGGCTACACCTTC	CASSPLSYGYTF
TRBV5-1	few	TRBD2	TRBJ2-3	TGCGCCAGCAGCTTGGGCGGTAGCGGGGGAGCTAGCACAGATACGCAGTATTTT	CASSLGGSGGASTDTQYF
TRBV2	few	TRBD2	TRBJ2-1	TGTGCCAGCAGCCAGACTAGCGGGGGGCCCTACAATGAGCAGTTCTTC	CASSQTSGGPYNEQFF
TRBV28	.	.	TRBJ1-4	TGTGCCAGCAGTTTCCCCCAGGGACTCGGGGAAAAACTGTTTTTT	CASSFPQGLGEKLFF
TRBV28	few	.	TRBJ2-3	TGTGCCAGCAGTAGGACAGTCAACACAGATACGCAGTATTTT	CASSRTVNTDTQYF
TRBV28	many	.	TRBJ1-2	TGTGCCAGCAGTTTACCCCAGGGGAGGAATGGCTACACCTTC	CASSLPQGRNGYTF
TRBV6-6	many	.	TRBJ1-4	TGTGCCAGCAGTTACACGGTCGCTGAAAAACTGTTTTTT	CASSYTVAEKLFF
TRBV6-5	.	.	TRBJ2-2	TGTGCCAGCAGTTACGTCGGACAGACGAACACCGGGGAGCTGTTTTTT	CASSYVGQTNTGELFF
TRBV11-2	.	.	TRBJ2-1	TGTGCCAGCAGTGGGTACATCTCTAATGAGCAGTTCTTC	CASSGYISNEQFF